This TCR beta chain was found in a study of T-cell memory formation after mild COVID-19. Study-level findings and limits: Contracting clones localized mainly to CM and EM when CD4+ and mainly to EMRA when CD8+.

V shed 5 bases, J shed 5 bases, and the junction held 8 bases outside the gene matches. CDR1 is MDHEN, CDR2 SYDVKM, per germline. The CDR3 totals 14 residues. Amplification by 5'RACE using constant-segment primers produced TCR alpha and TCR beta cDNA libraries that carried sample barcodes and UMIs. Each CDR3 protein gets one entry after TCRdb re-called the 5' RACE reads with MiXCR. The table has hundreds of thousands of distinct CDR3 sequences, about 15% seen once. For this clonotype: Antigen unknown.

The sequence came from a man between 18 and 29 years old who had mild COVID-19 (a few samples of this study predate the infection). Cell type and time point are not known. V and J are TRBV28 and TRBJ2-7; TRBD1 matches 8 bases. The material sequenced was PBMCs or a T cell subset sorted from them (not recorded which). DNA for the CDR3: TGTGCCAGCAGTGCAGGGGGCCCCCGGGACGAGCAGTACGTC. Translating it yields CASSAGGPRDEQYV.